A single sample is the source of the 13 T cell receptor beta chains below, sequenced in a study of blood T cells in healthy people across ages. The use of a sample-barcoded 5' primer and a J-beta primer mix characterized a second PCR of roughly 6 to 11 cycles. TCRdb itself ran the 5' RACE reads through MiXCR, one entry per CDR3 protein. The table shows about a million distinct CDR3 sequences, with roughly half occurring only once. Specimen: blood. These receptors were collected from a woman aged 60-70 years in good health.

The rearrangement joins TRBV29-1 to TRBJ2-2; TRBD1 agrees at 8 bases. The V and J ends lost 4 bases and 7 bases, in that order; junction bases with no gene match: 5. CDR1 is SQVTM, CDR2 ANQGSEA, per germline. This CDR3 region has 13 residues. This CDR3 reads CSVVTGGNGELFF. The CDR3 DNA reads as TGCAGCGTTGTTACAGGGGGGAACGGGGAGCTGTTTTTT.

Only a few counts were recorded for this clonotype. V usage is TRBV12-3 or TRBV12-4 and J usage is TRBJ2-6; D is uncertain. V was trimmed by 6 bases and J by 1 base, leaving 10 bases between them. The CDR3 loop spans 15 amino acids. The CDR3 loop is CASRPQASGANVLTF. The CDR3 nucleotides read TGTGCCAGCAGGCCACAAGCTTCTGGGGCCAACGTCCTGACTTTC.

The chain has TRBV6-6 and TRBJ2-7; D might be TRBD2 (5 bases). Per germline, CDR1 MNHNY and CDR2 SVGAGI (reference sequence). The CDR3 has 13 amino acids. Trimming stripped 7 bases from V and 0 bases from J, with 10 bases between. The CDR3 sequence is CASTNRGSYEQYF. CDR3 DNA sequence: TGTGCCAGCACCAACCGGGGCTCCTACGAGCAGTACTTC.

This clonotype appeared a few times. The CDR3 is CASSSGLAAYGNEQFF. DNA of the CDR3: TGTGCCAGCAGCTCGGGACTAGCGGCCTATGGGAATGAGCAGTTCTTC. V and J are TRBV7-3 and TRBJ2-1, with 11 bases identical to TRBD2. There are 16 residues in the CDR3. The V segment lost 4 bases and the J segment 7 bases; nucleotides outside the gene matches: 9. Germline CDR1 reads SGHTA; CDR2 reads FQGTGA.

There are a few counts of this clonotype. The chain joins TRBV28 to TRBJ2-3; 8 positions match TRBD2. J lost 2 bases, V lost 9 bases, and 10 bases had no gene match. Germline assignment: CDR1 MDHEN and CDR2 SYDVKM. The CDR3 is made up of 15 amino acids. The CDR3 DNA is TGTGCCAGTAGCAGGGGCGGGGGGAACACAGATACGCAGTATTTT. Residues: CASSRGGGNTDTQYF.

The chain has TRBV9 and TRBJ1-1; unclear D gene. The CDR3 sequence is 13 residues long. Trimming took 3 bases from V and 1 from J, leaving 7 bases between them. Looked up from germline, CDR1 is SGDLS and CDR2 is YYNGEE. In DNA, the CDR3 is TGTGCCAGCAGCGCTTGGACGAACACTGAAGCTTTCTTT. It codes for CASSAWTNTEAFF. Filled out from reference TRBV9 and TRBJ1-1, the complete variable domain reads DSGVTQTPKHLITATGQRVTLRCSPRSGDLSVYWYQQSLDQGLQFLIQYYNGEERAKGNILERFSAQQFPDLHSELNLSSLELGDSALYFCASSAWTNTEAFFGQGTRLTVV.

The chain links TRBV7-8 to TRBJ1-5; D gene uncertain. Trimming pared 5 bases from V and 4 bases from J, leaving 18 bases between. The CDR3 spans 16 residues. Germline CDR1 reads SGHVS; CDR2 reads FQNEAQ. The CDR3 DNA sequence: TGTGCCAGCAGCGGATTGCGGGGTTTGGGTAATCAGCCCCAGCATTTT. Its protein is CASSGLRGLGNQPQHF.

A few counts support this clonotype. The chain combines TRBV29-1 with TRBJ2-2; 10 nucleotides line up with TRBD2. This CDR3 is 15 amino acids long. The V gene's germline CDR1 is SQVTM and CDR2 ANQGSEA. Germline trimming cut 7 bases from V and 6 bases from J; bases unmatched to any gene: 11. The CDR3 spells CSAGRLAGGPGELFF. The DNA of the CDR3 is TGCAGCGCCGGTCGCTTAGCGGGAGGACCCGGGGAGCTGTTTTTT.

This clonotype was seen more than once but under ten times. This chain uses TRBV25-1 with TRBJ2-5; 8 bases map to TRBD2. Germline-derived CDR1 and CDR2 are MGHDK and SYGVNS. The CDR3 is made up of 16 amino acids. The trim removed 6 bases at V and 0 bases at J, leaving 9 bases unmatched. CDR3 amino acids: CASSPAVAGNQETQYF. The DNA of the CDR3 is TGTGCCAGCAGCCCGGCGGTAGCGGGGAACCAAGAGACCCAGTACTTC.

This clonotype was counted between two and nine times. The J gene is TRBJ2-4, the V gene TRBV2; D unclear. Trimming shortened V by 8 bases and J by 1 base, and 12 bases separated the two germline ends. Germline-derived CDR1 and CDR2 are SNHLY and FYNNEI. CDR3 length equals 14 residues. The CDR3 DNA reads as TGTGCCAGCCCTAAGAAGTCGGCCAAAAACATTCAGTACTTC. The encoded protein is CASPKKSAKNIQYF.

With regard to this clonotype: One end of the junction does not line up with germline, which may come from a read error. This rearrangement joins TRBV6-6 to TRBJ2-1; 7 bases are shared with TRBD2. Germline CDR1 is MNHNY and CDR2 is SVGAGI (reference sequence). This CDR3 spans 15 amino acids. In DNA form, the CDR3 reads TGTGTCAGCACCGAAGCGGGGACTACTCAATGGGAGCAGTTCTTC. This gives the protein CVSTEAGTTQWEQFF.

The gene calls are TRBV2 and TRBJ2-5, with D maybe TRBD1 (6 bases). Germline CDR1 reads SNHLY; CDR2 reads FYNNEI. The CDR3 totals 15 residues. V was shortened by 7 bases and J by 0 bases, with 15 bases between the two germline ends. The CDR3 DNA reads TGTGCCAGCAACCCTACAAGGGGGTACCAAGAGACCCAGTACTTC. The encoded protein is CASNPTRGYQETQYF.

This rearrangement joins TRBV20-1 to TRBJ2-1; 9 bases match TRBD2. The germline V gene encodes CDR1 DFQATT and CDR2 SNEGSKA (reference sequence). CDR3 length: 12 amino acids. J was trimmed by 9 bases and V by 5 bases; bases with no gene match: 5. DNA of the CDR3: TGCAGTGCTGTGGAGCGGGAGGTTGAGCAGTTCTTC. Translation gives CSAVEREVEQFF.